This record covers a single T cell receptor (beta chain). The antigen remains undetermined. UMI-labeled 5' RACE TRB cDNA libraries were prepared from the cells. One entry per CDR3 protein, without DNA, is what TCRdb gives after re-calling the 5' RACE reads. This sample contains 92,000 or so distinct CDR3 sequences. The data belong to a study of CXCR3-negative and CXCR3-positive naive CD8 T cells. Looking at the study overall: Roughly 150 million TRB reads were obtained overall (about 1.5 +/- 0.3 million per library). Study findings and constraints: Diversity was high in both naive subsets and much lower in memory cells.

Germline values: CDR1 LGHDT, CDR2 YNNKEL (reference sequence). The CDR3 is 18 residues long. By phenotype, naive CD8+ T cells were CD45RO-CCR7+CD27+CD95-. The rearrangement links TRBV3-1 to TRBJ2-4; TCRdb selects TRBD2, and the lack of DNA leaves this call unchecked. This receptor was obtained from a human donor in good health. Some clones in this sample may be carry-over from other donors' samples. Sequencing was performed on naive CXCR3- CD8+ T cells from blood. The subset denotes: CD45RO-CCR7+CD27+CD95- naive CD8+ T cells lacking CXCR3 (TNR3-). The CDR3 protein is CASSPTYGGLAGKNIQYF.